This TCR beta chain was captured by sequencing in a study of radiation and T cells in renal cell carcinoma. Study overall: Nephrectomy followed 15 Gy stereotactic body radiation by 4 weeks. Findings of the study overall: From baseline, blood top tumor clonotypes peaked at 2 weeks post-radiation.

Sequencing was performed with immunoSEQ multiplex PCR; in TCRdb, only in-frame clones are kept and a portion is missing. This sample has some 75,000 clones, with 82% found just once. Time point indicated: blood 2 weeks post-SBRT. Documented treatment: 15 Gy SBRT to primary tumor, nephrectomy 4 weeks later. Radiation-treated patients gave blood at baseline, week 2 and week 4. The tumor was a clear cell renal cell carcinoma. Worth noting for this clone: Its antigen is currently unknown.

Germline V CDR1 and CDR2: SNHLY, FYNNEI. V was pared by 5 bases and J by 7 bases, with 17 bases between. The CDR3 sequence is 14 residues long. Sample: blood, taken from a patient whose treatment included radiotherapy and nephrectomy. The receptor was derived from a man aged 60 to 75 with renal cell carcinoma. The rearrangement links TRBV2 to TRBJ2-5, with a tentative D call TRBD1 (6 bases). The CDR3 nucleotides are TGTGCCAGCAGTCTCCAGGGGCGCAGCGGGACCCAGTACTTC. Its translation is CASSLQGRSGTQYF.